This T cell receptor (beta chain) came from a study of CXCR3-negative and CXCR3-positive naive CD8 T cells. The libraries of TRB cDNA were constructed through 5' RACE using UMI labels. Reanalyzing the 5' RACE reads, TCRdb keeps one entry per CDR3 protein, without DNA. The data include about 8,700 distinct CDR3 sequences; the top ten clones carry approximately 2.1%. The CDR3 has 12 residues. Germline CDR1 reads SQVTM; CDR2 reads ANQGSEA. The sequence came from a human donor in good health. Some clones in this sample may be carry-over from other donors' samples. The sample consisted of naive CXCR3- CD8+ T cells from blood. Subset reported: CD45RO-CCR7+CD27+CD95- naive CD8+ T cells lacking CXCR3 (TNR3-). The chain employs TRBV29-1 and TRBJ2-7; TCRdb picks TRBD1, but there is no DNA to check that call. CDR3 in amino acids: CSVRDRGFEQYF.